This is a list of T cell receptor beta chains from one sample in a study of esophageal squamous cell carcinoma under preoperative chemotherapy. TCRdb reprocessed the PCR reads via MiXCR and lists one record per CDR3 protein. The data contain approximately 15,000 distinct CDR3 sequences, about three fifths of them singletons. The sample was taken from a patient given preoperative chemotherapy. Every receptor here comes from a human donor with esophageal squamous cell carcinoma. The donor label of this sample is uncertain. The CDR3 runs from the conserved cysteine through the conserved F or W. Fields, in order: D gene, V gene, J gene, clone size, CDR3 protein, CDR3 DNA. A D gene is named only where the DNA matches it firmly. Not every row has a clone size; where given, it reads once, few, many or a size class.

D gene: TRBD2
V gene: TRBV6-1
J gene: TRBJ2-1
clone size: -
CDR3 protein: CASSPFSGSSYNEQFF
CDR3 DNA: TGTGCCAGCAGTCCCTTTAGCGGGAGCTCCTACAATGAGCAGTTCTTC

D gene: TRBD1
V gene: TRBV10-3
J gene: TRBJ1-4
clone size: -
CDR3 protein: CAISEAAGGDEKLFF
CDR3 DNA: TGTGCCATCAGTGAGGCGGCAGGGGGCGATGAAAAACTGTTTTTT

D gene: -
V gene: TRBV6-5
J gene: TRBJ1-3
clone size: -
CDR3 protein: CASRVTPSSGNTIYF
CDR3 DNA: TGTGCCAGCAGAGTGACACCCAGCTCTGGAAACACCATATATTTT

D gene: -
V gene: TRBV6-4
J gene: TRBJ2-3
clone size: few
CDR3 protein: CASSDPGYSTDTQYF
CDR3 DNA: TGTGCCAGCAGTGATCCGGGTTACAGCACAGATACGCAGTATTTT

D gene: TRBD2
V gene: TRBV10-3
J gene: TRBJ2-7
clone size: -
CDR3 protein: CADGLADGEQYF
CDR3 DNA: TGTGCCGACGGACTAGCGGACGGGGAGCAGTACTTC

D gene: TRBD2
V gene: TRBV7-2
J gene: TRBJ2-5
clone size: -
CDR3 protein: CASSLTGLAGVSNEQYF
CDR3 DNA: TGTGCCAGCAGCCTAACGGGACTAGCGGGAGTGAGCAATGAGCAGTACTTC

D gene: -
V gene: TRBV11-3
J gene: TRBJ2-1
clone size: -
CDR3 protein: CASSLGPYEQFF
CDR3 DNA: TGTGCCAGCAGCTTAGGGCCTTACGAGCAGTTCTTC

D gene: TRBD2
V gene: TRBV6-1
J gene: TRBJ2-3
clone size: -
CDR3 protein: CASREGGGGATETQYF
CDR3 DNA: TGTGCCAGCAGGGAAGGTGGGGGGGGAGCCACAGAGACGCAGTATTTC

D gene: TRBD1
V gene: TRBV7-6
J gene: TRBJ2-5
clone size: few
CDR3 protein: CASSRDRGYAQYF
CDR3 DNA: TGTGCCAGCAGCCGGGACAGGGGGTACGCCCAGTACTTC

D gene: -
V gene: TRBV6-1
J gene: TRBJ2-6
clone size: -
CDR3 protein: CASSDQGTGANVQSF
CDR3 DNA: TGTGCCAGCAGTGACCAGGGGACTGGGGCCAACGTCCAGTCCTTC

D gene: -
V gene: TRBV6-1
J gene: TRBJ2-3
clone size: -
CDR3 protein: CASSEGSNRRIFTDTQYF
CDR3 DNA: TGTGCCAGCAGTGAAGGCTCGAACAGAAGAATTTTCACAGATACGCAGTATTTT

D gene: TRBD1
V gene: TRBV6-1
J gene: TRBJ2-1
clone size: few
CDR3 protein: CASNRQGAYNEQFF
CDR3 DNA: TGTGCCAGCAACAGACAGGGGGCGTACAATGAGCAGTTCTTC

D gene: -
V gene: TRBV6-1
J gene: TRBJ2-4
clone size: once
CDR3 protein: CASSDHTGQGAKNTQYF
CDR3 DNA: TGTGCCAGCAGTGACCACACCGGGCAGGGAGCGAAAAACACTCAGTACTTC

D gene: -
V gene: TRBV2
J gene: TRBJ1-1
clone size: -
CDR3 protein: CASRGGTWGTEAFF
CDR3 DNA: TGTGCCAGCAGGGGGGGAACCTGGGGGACTGAAGCTTTCTTT

D gene: -
V gene: TRBV6-1
J gene: TRBJ2-2
clone size: once
CDR3 protein: CASIQAVSTGTLFF
CDR3 DNA: TGTGCCAGCATCCAGGCTGTGAGCACAGGGACGCTGTTTTTT

D gene: -
V gene: TRBV6-1
J gene: TRBJ2-2
clone size: -
CDR3 protein: CAGSQAVNTGTQFF
CDR3 DNA: TGTGCGGGCAGCCAGGCTGTCAACACAGGTACGCAGTTTTTT

D gene: -
V gene: TRBV5-1
J gene: TRBJ2-3
clone size: -
CDR3 protein: CASSSGDQKDTQYF
CDR3 DNA: TGCGCCAGCAGCTCGGGGGACCAAAAAGATACGCAGTATTTT

D gene: -
V gene: TRBV7-7
J gene: TRBJ2-2
clone size: -
CDR3 protein: CASSLGRVGTGELFF
CDR3 DNA: TGTGCCAGCAGCTTGGGAAGGGTGGGCACCGGGGAGCTGTTTTTT

D gene: TRBD2
V gene: TRBV4-2
J gene: TRBJ2-2
clone size: once
CDR3 protein: CASSQVGLAGNTGELFF
CDR3 DNA: TGTGCCAGCAGCCAAGTAGGGCTAGCGGGGAACACCGGGGAGCTGTTTTTT

D gene: -
V gene: TRBV7-8
J gene: TRBJ2-5
clone size: few
CDR3 protein: CASSLKQYQETQYF
CDR3 DNA: TGTGCCAGCAGCTTAAAACAGTATCAAGAGACCCAGTACTTC

D gene: -
V gene: TRBV12-3/TRBV12-4
J gene: TRBJ2-5
clone size: -
CDR3 protein: CASRGYGGRDQETQYF
CDR3 DNA: TGTGCCAGCAGGGGGTACGGGGGGCGTGACCAAGAGACCCAGTACTTC

D gene: -
V gene: TRBV6-5
J gene: TRBJ1-5
clone size: -
CDR3 protein: CASSYNRNQPQHF
CDR3 DNA: TGTGCCAGCAGTTACAATAGGAATCAGCCCCAGCATTTT

D gene: TRBD2
V gene: TRBV27
J gene: TRBJ2-1
clone size: medium-sized
CDR3 protein: CASRTAITGTRYNEQFF
CDR3 DNA: TGTGCCAGCAGAACCGCGATCACCGGGACTAGGTACAATGAGCAGTTCTTC

D gene: TRBD2
V gene: TRBV6-1
J gene: TRBJ2-7
clone size: many
CDR3 protein: CASSGGGGSQNYEQYF
CDR3 DNA: TGTGCCAGCAGTGGGGGGGGGGGTAGTCAGAACTACGAGCAGTACTTC

D gene: TRBD2
V gene: TRBV27
J gene: TRBJ2-3
clone size: many
CDR3 protein: CASSAGGALFPQYF
CDR3 DNA: TGTGCCAGCAGTGCGGGAGGTGCCCTCTTCCCGCAGTATTTT

D gene: -
V gene: TRBV6-1
J gene: TRBJ2-4
clone size: few
CDR3 protein: CASSEGGQGATNTQYF
CDR3 DNA: TGTGCCAGCAGTGAAGGGGGGCAGGGAGCCACAAATACGCAGTATTTC

D gene: TRBD1
V gene: TRBV6-1
J gene: TRBJ2-4
clone size: medium-sized
CDR3 protein: CASRAPRQGLRDIQYF
CDR3 DNA: TGTGCCAGCAGAGCCCCTAGACAGGGGTTGAGGGACATTCAGTACTTC

D gene: -
V gene: TRBV6-5
J gene: TRBJ2-3
clone size: -
CDR3 protein: CASSYANTGGTQYF
CDR3 DNA: TGTGCCAGCAGTTATGCCAACACGGGTGGTACGCAGTATTTT

D gene: TRBD2
V gene: TRBV6-4
J gene: TRBJ2-1
clone size: many
CDR3 protein: CASSPRVQAGGPFNEQFF
CDR3 DNA: TGTGCCAGCAGCCCCCGGGTTCAAGCGGGAGGCCCTTTCAATGAGCAGTTCTTC

D gene: TRBD2
V gene: TRBV7-2
J gene: TRBJ2-3
clone size: few
CDR3 protein: CASSLWASGAGPDTQYF
CDR3 DNA: TGTGCCAGCAGCTTATGGGCTAGCGGAGCGGGCCCAGATACGCAGTATTTT

D gene: TRBD2
V gene: TRBV6-1
J gene: TRBJ2-4
clone size: -
CDR3 protein: CASSGSGGGSAKNTQYF
CDR3 DNA: TGTGCCAGCAGTGGAAGCGGGGGGGGGAGCGCCAAAAATACGCAGTACTTC

D gene: -
V gene: TRBV6-1
J gene: TRBJ2-3
clone size: -
CDR3 protein: CASSTFDQEDTQYF
CDR3 DNA: TGTGCCAGCAGTACCTTTGACCAGGAAGATACGCAGTATTTT

D gene: -
V gene: TRBV6-1
J gene: TRBJ2-3
clone size: once
CDR3 protein: CASRGRRRGKDTQYF
CDR3 DNA: TGTGCCAGCAGGGGGCGGCGGCGGGGCAAAGACACGCAGTATTTC

D gene: -
V gene: TRBV10-3
J gene: TRBJ2-3
clone size: -
CDR3 protein: CASGQALADTQYF
CDR3 DNA: TGTGCCAGTGGCCAGGCATTAGCAGATACGCAGTATTTT

D gene: -
V gene: TRBV6-5
J gene: TRBJ1-1
clone size: few
CDR3 protein: CASSYSQGISEAFF
CDR3 DNA: TGTGCCAGCAGTTACTCGCAGGGGATCTCCGAAGCTTTCTTT

D gene: -
V gene: TRBV6-1
J gene: TRBJ2-1
clone size: -
CDR3 protein: CASSATRAHEQFF
CDR3 DNA: TGTGCCAGCAGTGCCACCCGGGCCCATGAGCAGTTCTTC

D gene: -
V gene: TRBV6-1
J gene: TRBJ1-1
clone size: few
CDR3 protein: CASSRLLPGDTEAFF
CDR3 DNA: TGTGCCAGCAGTCGATTACTTCCGGGGGACACTGAAGCTTTCTTT

D gene: -
V gene: TRBV6-1
J gene: TRBJ2-3
clone size: -
CDR3 protein: CASIGTDTQYF
CDR3 DNA: TGTGCCAGCATTGGCACAGATACGCAGTATTTT

D gene: TRBD2
V gene: TRBV6-4
J gene: TRBJ2-2
clone size: -
CDR3 protein: CASSEGGGSTGELFF
CDR3 DNA: TGTGCCAGCAGTGAAGGCGGGGGGTCCACCGGGGAGCTGTTTTTT

D gene: -
V gene: TRBV6-1
J gene: TRBJ2-3
clone size: -
CDR3 protein: CASSEELPPGDTQYF
CDR3 DNA: TGTGCCAGCAGTGAAGAACTCCCACCGGGAGATACGCAGTATTTT

D gene: TRBD1
V gene: TRBV27
J gene: TRBJ1-1
clone size: few
CDR3 protein: CASRYRGSKGTEAFF
CDR3 DNA: TGTGCCAGCAGGTACAGGGGATCGAAGGGGACTGAAGCTTTCTTT